Shown below are 18 T cell receptor beta chains from a single sample sequenced in a study of cytomegalovirus exposure and HLA in healthy donors (TCRdb year 2017). Library construction relied on the immunoSEQ multiplex PCR assay. For the multiplex PCR, a mixture combining 60 forward primers for TCR Vbeta segments and 13 reverse primers for TCR Jbeta segments was used. TCRdb stores this immuneACCESS table with in-frame sequences only. Part of the clones is absent; in the studies checked, under half of the shortfall reflects unresolved V genes, and no reason is known for the rest. The sample table lists some 120,000 clones, roughly 80% of them with a count of one. Over 2% of the sample is held by the ten biggest clonotypes. What was sequenced was PBMCs. Receptors were obtained from a woman in her thirties or forties in good health and CMV-seropositive.

The chain is built from TRBV7-2 and TRBJ2-7; D gene uncertain. Germline lookup yields CDR1 SGHTA and CDR2 FQGNSA. This CDR3 has 11 residues. Trimming cost V 5 bases and J 3 bases, with 5 bases left between them. The CDR3 DNA follows: TGTGCCAGCAGCCGAGGCTACGAGCAGTACTTC. It is translated as CASSRGYEQYF.

The chain combines TRBV4-2 with TRBJ1-5, with a weak D call TRBD1 (6 bases). V shed 1 base and J shed 2 bases, with 9 bases lying between them. This CDR3 contains 15 residues. Germline assignment: CDR1 LGHNA and CDR2 YNFKEQ. CDR3 protein: CASSQVQGGNQPQHF. Here the CDR3 DNA reads TGTGCCAGCAGCCAAGTACAGGGCGGCAATCAGCCCCAGCATTTT.

The chain has TRBV18 and TRBJ1-1; TRBD1 aligns across 9 bases. This CDR3 is 15 amino acids long. J lost 1 base, V lost 3 bases, and 3 bases had no gene match. Germline V gene lookup returns CDR1 KGHSH and CDR2 LQKENI. In DNA, the CDR3 is TGTGCCAGCTCACCTACGGGACAGGGGAACACTGAAGCTTTCTTT. This codes for CASSPTGQGNTEAFF.

This chain joins TRBV6-5 and TRBJ1-1, with D unclear. Trimming stripped 8 bases from V and 7 bases from J, with 11 bases between. Germline V gene lookup returns CDR1 MNHEY and CDR2 SVGAGI. The CDR3 runs to 11 residues. CDR3: CASEEYGEAFF. The CDR3 bases are TGTGCCAGCGAGGAGTACGGTGAAGCTTTCTTT.

As to this clone: The junction and the germline gene differ at one end; a read error may be behind it. This rearrangement joins TRBV2 to TRBJ1-2, with D maybe TRBD1 (5 bases). The CDR3 is 18 amino acids. The germline CDR1 and CDR2 sequences are SNHLY and FYNNEI. CDR3: CASSYTAGGSEANCGYTF. The CDR3 DNA follows: TGTGCCAGCAGTTATACGGCGGGGGGGTCCGAAGCTAACTGTGGCTACACCTTC.

For the CDR3, the DNA is TGTGCCTGGAGTCCCGGGACAGGGGGCTCGACTGAAGCTTTCTTT. It is translated as CAWSPGTGGSTEAFF. V usage is TRBV30 and J usage is TRBJ1-1, with 12 bases that match TRBD1. CDR3 length equals 15 residues. Trimming took 2 bases from V and 5 from J; bases not matched to a gene: 6. Germline V gene lookup returns CDR1 GTSNPN and CDR2 SVGIG (reference sequence).

The chain uses TRBV5-5 and TRBJ2-6; D may be TRBD1 (6 bases). This CDR3 comprises 16 residues. Germline loops: CDR1 SGHKS, CDR2 YYEKEE (reference sequence). V lost 4 bases, J lost 0 bases, and 11 bases lay in between. CDR3 amino acids: CASSGTKSSGANVLTF. DNA of the CDR3: TGTGCCAGCAGCGGGACAAAAAGCTCTGGGGCCAACGTCCTGACTTTC.

This clone showed up just a few times. The chain carries TRBV28 and TRBJ1-6, with TRBD1 matching 7 bases. V trimming: 6 bases; J trimming: 10 bases; junction bases outside the gene matches: 9. Germline loops: CDR1 MDHEN, CDR2 SYDVKM. CDR3 length: 14 residues. The CDR3 reads CASRSPGGNSPLHF. The CDR3 DNA follows: TGTGCCAGCAGATCCCCAGGGGGTAACTCACCCCTCCACTTT.

The V call is TRBV7-9, the J call TRBJ2-2; no definite D call. Germline CDR1 is SEHNR and CDR2 is FQNEAQ (reference sequence). The germline V and J ends were trimmed by 5 bases and 5 bases, with 9 bases remaining between them. The CDR3 length is 13 residues. The CDR3 loop reads CASSQVATGELFF. For the CDR3, the DNA is TGTGCCAGCAGCCAAGTGGCTACCGGGGAGCTGTTTTTT.

The chain employs TRBV2 and TRBJ2-2; tentatively, D is TRBD2 (6 bases). Looked up from germline, CDR1 is SNHLY and CDR2 is FYNNEI. V lost 3 bases and J 2 bases, leaving 10 bases between the germline ends. The CDR3 covers 15 residues. The CDR3 region is CASSEGGTNTGELFF. CDR3 bases: TGTGCCAGCAGTGAGGGGGGAACAAACACCGGGGAGCTGTTTTTT.

Only a few counts were recorded for this clone. This chain joins TRBV13 and TRBJ2-2; a weak D match, TRBD2 (5 bases). From germline, CDR1 is PRHDT and CDR2 FYEKMQ (reference sequence). V lost 6 bases, J lost 5 bases, and 16 bases lay in between. The CDR3 contains 15 residues. The CDR3 protein is CASRRGRGGTGELFF. Here the CDR3 DNA reads TGTGCCAGCAGAAGAGGGAGAGGCGGTACCGGGGAGCTGTTTTTT.

The chain employs TRBV28 and TRBJ1-2; D is possibly TRBD1 (6 bases). There are 15 residues in the CDR3. V gave up 4 bases and J gave up 9 bases, with 21 bases separating them. CDR1 is MDHEN and CDR2 is SYDVKM in the germline V gene. The CDR3 sequence: CASSSTGLNEISYTF. In DNA form, the CDR3 reads TGTGCCAGCAGTTCGACAGGCCTTAATGAGATTAGCTACACCTTC.

The gene calls are TRBV27 and TRBJ2-2, with 12 nucleotides matching TRBD2. V lost 6 bases and J lost 1; bases outside the gene matches: 6. CDR1 and CDR2 from the germline V gene are MNHEY and SMNVEV (reference sequence). This CDR3 is built from 17 residues. The CDR3 region is CASRALAGGQNTGELFF. The CDR3 DNA follows: TGTGCCAGCAGGGCACTAGCGGGAGGCCAGAACACCGGGGAGCTGTTTTTT.

This chain links TRBV7-9 with TRBJ2-5; 12 positions match TRBD1. CDR3 length: 15 amino acids. The V gene's germline CDR1 is SEHNR and CDR2 FQNEAQ (reference sequence). The junction had 6 bases not matched to a gene; V was cut back by 5 bases and J by 5 bases. For the CDR3, the DNA is TGTGCCAGCAGCCTTGGGACAGGGGGCGCGGAGACCCAGTACTTC. Amino acid sequence: CASSLGTGGAETQYF.

The J gene is TRBJ1-2, the V gene TRBV28; 7 bases fit TRBD1. Germline V CDR1 and CDR2: MDHEN, SYDVKM. Trimming cost V 4 bases and J 3 bases; bases outside gene matches: 2. The length of the CDR3 is 13 residues. CDR3 coding DNA: TGTGCCAGCAGTTCAGGGGGTGACTATGGCTACACCTTC. It encodes CASSSGGDYGYTF.

The rearrangement links TRBV28 to TRBJ2-7; 7 nucleotides line up with TRBD1. Trimming took 5 bases from V and 2 from J; bases not matched to a gene: 6. The CDR3 loop spans 14 amino acids. Per the germline V gene, CDR1 is MDHEN and CDR2 is SYDVKM. The CDR3 DNA sequence: TGTGCCAGCAGTCTGGGACAGCCACCCTACGAGCAGTACTTC. Its translation: CASSLGQPPYEQYF.

In this sample, this clone turned up once. The chain is built from TRBV19 and TRBJ1-4; 8 positions match TRBD1. The CDR3 has 15 amino acids. Trimming removed 6 bases from V and 13 bases from J; junction bases left unmatched: 16. CDR1 is LNHDA and CDR2 is SQIVND in the germline V gene (reference sequence). The CDR3 is CASRGWTGPMEGLFF. As DNA, the CDR3 is TGTGCCAGTAGAGGGTGGACAGGGCCAATGGAAGGACTGTTTTTT.

The chain couples TRBV6-5 to TRBJ1-2; 7 bases match TRBD1. The CDR3 runs to 13 residues. The germline gives CDR1 MNHEY, CDR2 SVGAGI. Unmatched junction bases numbered 8, after V lost 5 bases and J lost 8 bases. The CDR3 reads CASSPEGGFGYTF. The CDR3 DNA sequence: TGTGCCAGCAGTCCCGAAGGGGGCTTCGGCTACACCTTC.